The 27 T cell receptor beta chains reported below all come from one sample, sequenced in a study of control samples from healthy donors and cancer patients. Sequencing was performed with immunoSEQ multiplex PCR; in TCRdb, only in-frame clones are kept and a portion is missing. The sample lists 90,000 to 95,000 clones; around four fifths were seen once. The sample was blood. The receptors derive from a young man in good health.

The chain employs TRBV25-1 and TRBJ2-7, with D uncertain. Germline CDR1 and CDR2: MGHDK and SYGVNS. With 6 bases removed from V and 3 bases from J, the gap between germline ends came to 12 bases. CDR3 length: 13 residues. CDR3 amino acids: CASRMRDGYEQYF. The CDR3 DNA reads TGTGCCAGCAGAATGCGCGACGGCTACGAGCAGTACTTC.

The chain employs TRBV2 and TRBJ1-6, with 10 bases fitting TRBD1. CDR1 is SNHLY, CDR2 FYNNEI, per germline. CDR3 length: 14 residues. Germline trimming cut 6 bases from V and 10 bases from J; bases unmatched to any gene: 6. CDR3 DNA: TGTGCCAGCAGGGGCGGGACAGGGGAATCACCCCTCCACTTT. It specifies CASRGGTGESPLHF.

This chain links TRBV5-1 with TRBJ1-2; 8 bases line up with TRBD1. CDR3 length equals 13 residues. V shed 4 bases, J shed 3 bases, and the junction held 2 bases outside the gene matches. Per germline, CDR1 SGHRS and CDR2 YFSETQ. The CDR3 loop reads CASSEQGDYGYTF. The CDR3 DNA sequence: TGCGCCAGCAGCGAACAGGGGGACTATGGCTACACCTTC.

This rearrangement joins TRBV19 to TRBJ1-6, with D possibly being TRBD1 (6 bases). Trimming removed 5 bases at V and 5 bases at J, with 13 bases between. Germline CDR1 reads LNHDA; CDR2 reads SQIVND (reference sequence). There are 15 residues in the CDR3. CDR3 in DNA: TGTGCCAGTAGTGCTGGACAGTCAAATAATTCACCCCTCCACTTT. It translates to CASSAGQSNNSPLHF.

The rearrangement uses TRBV19 and TRBJ1-6, with 10 bases identical to TRBD1. The V and J ends lost 0 bases and 10 bases, in that order; junction bases with no gene match: 9. The CDR3 runs to 17 residues. CDR1 LNHDA and CDR2 SQIVND come from the germline V gene (reference sequence). DNA for the CDR3: TGTGCCAGTAGTATAGAGACCGGGACAGGGGCGGGATCACCCCTCCACTTT. Translated, it gives CASSIETGTGAGSPLHF.

The chain combines TRBV5-1 with TRBJ2-7; possibly TRBD1 for D (6 bases). The CDR3 is made up of 16 amino acids. Germline V gene data show CDR1 as SGHRS and CDR2 as YFSETQ. Trimming removed 5 bases from V and 1 base from J, with 19 bases in between. The CDR3 sequence: CASSPPGTPTSYEQYF. For the CDR3, the DNA is TGCGCCAGCAGTCCGCCCGGGACACCCACATCCTACGAGCAGTACTTC.

J is TRBJ2-1 and V is TRBV6-1, with a possible D match to TRBD2 (6 bases). The germline V gene encodes CDR1 MNHNS and CDR2 SASEGT. Trimming shortened V by 0 bases and J by 8 bases, and 14 bases separated the two germline ends. This CDR3 region has 15 residues. CDR3 residues: CASSEAGRWRDEQFF. DNA of the CDR3: TGTGCCAGCAGTGAAGCAGGCCGCTGGAGGGATGAGCAGTTCTTC.

The CDR3 loop reads CASSNSGTEQFF. CDR3 nucleotides: TGTGCCAGTAGTAATTCGGGGACAGAGCAGTTCTTC. V gene TRBV19 combines with J gene TRBJ2-1; TRBD1 is a possible D gene (6 bases). The CDR3 sequence is 12 residues long. The V end lost 4 bases, the J end lost 10 bases, and 11 bases lay between the germline ends. Germline lookup yields CDR1 LNHDA and CDR2 SQIVND (reference sequence).

The genes are TRBV12-5 and TRBJ2-3; D is perhaps TRBD1 (6 bases). The V gene lost 4 bases and the J gene lost 6 bases, with 14 bases spanning the gap. The CDR3 is 14 residues long. Per germline, CDR1 LGHNT and CDR2 FRNRAP. CDR3 DNA sequence: TGTGCTAGTGGTTCGGGACACTTGGGGGATACGCAGTATTTT. Amino acid sequence: CASGSGHLGDTQYF.

The table lists this clone with a count of one. The V call is TRBV7-3, the J call TRBJ2-1, with 10 bases fitting TRBD1. CDR3 length: 15 residues. V was pared by 3 bases and J by 6 bases, with 5 bases of the junction left unmatched. Germline V gene lookup returns CDR1 SGHTA and CDR2 FQGTGA. This CDR3 reads CASSLWGQGINEQFF. The CDR3 DNA follows: TGTGCCAGCAGCTTGTGGGGACAGGGGATCAATGAGCAGTTCTTC.

The J gene is TRBJ2-2, the V gene TRBV27; D is uncertain. CDR1 is MNHEY, CDR2 SMNVEV, per germline (reference sequence). This CDR3 region has 13 residues. Trimming removed 5 bases from V and 6 bases from J, with 10 bases in between. CDR3 coding DNA: TGTGCCAGCAGTAACCGGATGGCCGGGGAGCTGTTTTTT. Translated, it gives CASSNRMAGELFF.

The chain is built from TRBV3-1 (or the pseudogene TRBV3-2) and TRBJ2-3; TRBD2 matches 8 bases. Germline CDR1 LGHDT, CDR2 YNNKEL (reference sequence). The J segment lost 1 base and the V segment lost 3 bases, leaving 3 bases of the junction unmatched. This CDR3 has 15 residues. DNA of the CDR3: TGTGCCAGCAGCCACCTTAGCGGGGGCACAGATACGCAGTATTTT. Translating it yields CASSHLSGGTDTQYF.

The chain carries TRBV9 and TRBJ1-5, with D uncertain. Germline CDR1 is SGDLS and CDR2 is YYNGEE. This CDR3 has 12 amino acids. Trimming took 0 bases from V and 5 from J, leaving 3 bases between them. The DNA for the CDR3 is TGTGCCAGCAGCGTAGGATATCAGCCCCAGCATTTT. It specifies CASSVGYQPQHF.

The rearrangement uses TRBV19 and TRBJ2-3; D uncertain. The V gene lost 2 bases and the J gene lost 0 bases, with 9 bases spanning the gap. There are 15 residues in the CDR3. Germline V gene data show CDR1 as LNHDA and CDR2 as SQIVND (reference sequence). CDR3 protein: CASSINGQSTDTQYF. The CDR3 DNA reads TGTGCCAGTAGTATAAATGGGCAGAGCACAGATACGCAGTATTTT.

This sequence joins TRBV7-6 and TRBJ1-5, with D tentatively TRBD1 (6 bases). Trimming left V 2 bases short and J 3 bases short, with 11 bases between. The CDR3 covers 15 residues. Germline CDR1 SGHVS, CDR2 FNYEAQ. The CDR3 sequence: CASSLNRDPNQPQHF. The DNA of the CDR3 is TGTGCCAGCAGCTTAAACAGGGATCCCAATCAGCCCCAGCATTTT.

The chain links TRBV6-6 to TRBJ2-2, with 8 bases identical to TRBD1. The junction had 8 bases not matched to a gene; V was cut back by 5 bases and J by 6 bases. The germline V gene encodes CDR1 MNHNY and CDR2 SVGAGI (reference sequence). The CDR3 covers 15 residues. CDR3 DNA: TGTGCCAGCAGTGTGGGGACAGGTCGTTCCGGGGAGCTGTTTTTT. As protein: CASSVGTGRSGELFF.

The chain recombines TRBV6-6 with TRBJ1-1; TRBD1 agrees at 7 bases. CDR3 length: 16 amino acids. The germline CDR1 and CDR2 sequences are MNHNY and SVGAGI (reference sequence). Trimming cost V 6 bases and J 0 bases; bases outside gene matches: 10. CDR3 DNA sequence: TGTGCCAGCAGCAGGGGGGCATCGGCGGTGAACACTGAAGCTTTCTTT. The encoded protein is CASSRGASAVNTEAFF.

V and J are TRBV15 and TRBJ1-2; D unresolved. Germline values: CDR1 LNHNV, CDR2 YYDKDF (reference sequence). Trimming took 0 bases from V and 4 from J, leaving 6 bases between them. This CDR3 is built from 13 residues. Here the CDR3 reads CATSRDYLYGYTF. In DNA, the CDR3 is TGTGCCACCAGCAGAGATTACCTCTATGGCTACACCTTC. The full variable domain, rest sourced from reference TRBV15 and TRBJ1-2, is DAMVIQNPRYQVTQFGKPVTLSCSQTLNHNVMYWYQQKSSQAPKLLFHYYDKDFNNEADTPDNFQSRRPNTSFCFLDIRSPGLGDTAMYLCATSRDYLYGYTFGSGTRLTVV.

The chain carries TRBV19 and TRBJ2-2, with D possibly matching TRBD2 (6 bases). V lost 7 bases and J lost 6, with 18 bases in between. The CDR3 runs to 15 residues. Per the germline V gene, CDR1 is LNHDA and CDR2 is SQIVND (reference sequence). DNA of the CDR3: TGTGCCAGTATCAACATCGGAGGGCCTGCCGGGGAGCTGTTTTTT. It is translated as CASINIGGPAGELFF.

V gene TRBV2 combines with J gene TRBJ2-2, with 7 bases that match TRBD1. With 3 bases clipped from V and 5 bases from J, the junction kept 12 bases outside the gene matches. The germline V gene has CDR1 SNHLY and CDR2 FYNNEI. This CDR3 is built from 17 residues. The CDR3 loop is CASSDYGGTANTGELFF. The CDR3 nucleotides read TGTGCCAGCAGTGATTATGGTGGGACAGCAAATACCGGGGAGCTGTTTTTT.

The chain links TRBV6-5 to TRBJ1-1; no clear D gene. This CDR3 region has 12 residues. V was clipped by 5 bases and J by 1 base, with 5 bases between them. Germline assignment: CDR1 MNHEY and CDR2 SVGAGI. The CDR3 DNA sequence: TGTGCCAGCAGTCGTCCGAACACTGAAGCTTTCTTT. Amino acids: CASSRPNTEAFF.

V gene TRBV11-2 combines with J gene TRBJ2-1; unclear D gene. The CDR3 runs 14 residues. Germline CDR1 is SGHAT and CDR2 is FQNNGV. V lost 1 base to trimming and J lost 9 bases, with 13 bases between them. In DNA form, the CDR3 reads TGTGCCAGCAGCTTAGCCCCCGAAAAGGGTGAGCAGTTCTTC. The encoded protein is CASSLAPEKGEQFF.

The rearrangement links TRBV5-8 to TRBJ1-6; D not resolved. Per the germline V gene, CDR1 is SGHTS and CDR2 is YDEGEE. V lost 3 bases to trimming and J lost 6 bases, with 16 bases between them. This CDR3 contains 16 residues. CDR3 region: CASSYLGGVLNSPLHF. CDR3 nucleotides: TGTGCCAGCAGCTACTTAGGCGGGGTGCTTAATTCACCCCTCCACTTT.

The chain combines TRBV30 with TRBJ1-6, with 7 bases that match TRBD1. V shed 5 bases, J shed 15 bases, and the junction held 7 bases outside the gene matches. There are 11 residues in the CDR3. In germline, CDR1 is GTSNPN, CDR2 SVGIG (reference sequence). DNA of the CDR3: TGTGCCTGGGAAAGGGACAGCCACCTCCACTTT. Protein sequence: CAWERDSHLHF.

The chain uses TRBV10-3 and TRBJ2-2; D is unclear. The CDR3 spans 12 residues. The germline CDR1 and CDR2 sequences are ENHRY and SYGVKD. Trimming left V 11 bases short and J 5 bases short, with 12 bases between. In DNA form, the CDR3 reads TGTGCCGTCAACCTCGGAACCGGGGAGCTGTTTTTT. This codes for CAVNLGTGELFF.

This chain uses TRBV29-1 with TRBJ2-3; D call uncertain. V lost 2 bases and J 5 bases, leaving 2 bases between the germline ends. CDR1 is SQVTM, CDR2 ANQGSEA, per germline. The CDR3 consists of 10 residues. The chain's CDR3 is CSVEIDTQYF. Written as DNA, the CDR3 is TGCAGCGTTGAAATAGATACGCAGTATTTT.

This rearrangement joins TRBV5-1 to TRBJ2-3; perhaps TRBD2 as D (5 bases). Germline V CDR1 and CDR2: SGHRS, YFSETQ. The CDR3 extends over 15 amino acids. Trimming cost V 0 bases and J 0 bases, with 8 bases left between them. In DNA, the CDR3 is TGCGCCAGCAGCTTGGCCCCGGGGAGCACAGATACGCAGTATTTT. It translates to CASSLAPGSTDTQYF.